These 30 T cell receptor beta chains originate from one sample sequenced in a study of CD8+ T cells in alopecia areata. Reverse transcription of extracted RNA yielded cDNA, which provided the sequencing template. Sequencing used immunoSEQ multiplex PCR; TCRdb keeps in-frame clones, though not all of them. The sample shows hundreds of thousands of clones, around 62% of them seen only once. The input for sequencing was CD4+ T cells sorted from blood, taken at week 0. The source is a human donor with alopecia areata.

The chain links TRBV6-5 to TRBJ2-2; no clear D. V was pared by 5 bases and J by 0 bases, with 10 bases between. Germline assignment: CDR1 MNHEY and CDR2 SVGAGI. The CDR3 length is 15 residues. DNA of the CDR3: TGTGCCAGCAGTAAAAGACCGGCGAACACCGGGGAGCTGTTTTTT. It codes for CASSKRPANTGELFF.

This clone occurred a few times. The chain is built from TRBV2 and TRBJ2-2; possible D gene TRBD2, 6 bases. CDR3 length: 16 amino acids. Germline CDR1 is SNHLY and CDR2 is FYNNEI. V was trimmed by 8 bases and J by 6 bases, leaving 22 bases between them. CDR3 in amino acids: CASDSFPGVIAGELFF. For the CDR3, the DNA is TGTGCCAGCGACTCGTTTCCGGGAGTAATCGCCGGGGAGCTGTTTTTT. The entire variable domain, with the rest obtained from reference TRBV2 and TRBJ2-2, is as follows: EPEVTQTPSHQVTQMGQEVILRCVPISNHLYFYWYRQILGQKVEFLVSFYNNEISEKSEIFDDQFSVERPDGSNFTLKIRSTKLEDSAMYFCASDSFPGVIAGELFFGEGSRLTVL.

The table lists this clone with a few counts. The rearrangement uses TRBV5-1 and TRBJ1-1; D perhaps matches TRBD1 (5 bases). The CDR3 is 13 amino acids. Germline CDR1 SGHRS, CDR2 YFSETQ. Between the trimmed V and J ends, which lost 4 bases and 1 base, there was a span of 8 bases. The CDR3 loop reads CASSGGGNTEAFF. The DNA of the CDR3 is TGCGCCAGCAGCGGGGGAGGGAACACTGAAGCTTTCTTT.

The genes are TRBV5-1 and TRBJ1-2; TRBD1 matches at 7 bases. The CDR3 has 15 amino acids. Germline CDR1 SGHRS, CDR2 YFSETQ. The junction had 13 bases not matched to a gene; V was cut back by 0 bases and J by 11 bases. CDR3 coding DNA: TGCGCCAGCAGCTTGGTTTTGGGGAGACAGGGTCTTTACACCTTC. Translation gives CASSLVLGRQGLYTF. The entire variable domain, with the rest obtained from reference TRBV5-1 and TRBJ1-2, is as follows: KAGVTQTPRYLIKTRGQQVTLSCSPISGHRSVSWYQQTPGQGLQFLFEYFSETQRNKGNFPGRFSGRQFSNSRSEMNVSTLELGDSALYLCASSLVLGRQGLYTFGSGTRLTVV.

J is TRBJ2-6 and V is TRBV4-2; no reliable D call. CDR3 length equals 16 residues. The germline CDR1 and CDR2 sequences are LGHNA and YNFKEQ. V dropped 3 bases and J dropped 0 bases, with 9 bases sitting between them. The CDR3 DNA reads as TGTGCCAGCAGCCAGGACCTTAGCTCTGGGGCCAACGTCCTGACTTTC. It specifies CASSQDLSSGANVLTF.

CDR3 loop: CASPWGWWGTEAFF. CDR3 nucleotide sequence: TGCGCCAGTCCCTGGGGGTGGTGGGGCACTGAAGCTTTCTTT. The V and J genes are TRBV23-1 and TRBJ1-1; TRBD1 is a possible D gene (5 bases). TRBV23-1 is annotated as an ORF whose role is uncertain. Trimming pared 9 bases from V and 4 bases from J, leaving 18 bases between. The CDR3 length is 14 residues.

The rearrangement joins TRBV15 to TRBJ2-3, with 7 bases fitting TRBD1. The V gene end was trimmed by 3 bases and the J gene end by 6 bases; junction bases not matched to a gene: 9. CDR1 is LNHNV and CDR2 is YYDKDF in the germline V gene (reference sequence). The CDR3 is 15 amino acids. The DNA of the CDR3 is TGTGCCACCAGCAGGCAGACAGGGAGTTTGGATACGCAGTATTTT. Amino acids: CATSRQTGSLDTQYF.

In its sample, this clone was seen many times. The genes are TRBV19 and TRBJ2-7; no firm D call. The CDR3 consists of 12 residues. Trimming stripped 1 base from V and 12 bases from J, with 13 bases between. Germline lookup yields CDR1 LNHDA and CDR2 SQIVND (reference sequence). The CDR3 DNA reads TGTGCCAGTAGTATAGTTGACGGATCACGGTACTTC. Residues: CASSIVDGSRYF.

There are a few counts of this clone. CDR3 DNA: TGTGCCAGCAGTGAGACAGGGAACACTGAAGCTTTCTTT. Its translation is CASSETGNTEAFF. The chain links TRBV2 to TRBJ1-1; D might be TRBD1 (6 bases). The V gene lost 3 bases and the J gene lost 1 base, with 6 bases spanning the gap. This CDR3 spans 13 amino acids. Germline V lookup: CDR1 SNHLY, CDR2 FYNNEI.

The V and J genes are TRBV10-3 and TRBJ2-1, with TRBD2 matching 8 bases. The CDR3 consists of 15 residues. The V segment lost 3 bases and the J segment 5 bases; nucleotides outside the gene matches: 6. Germline CDR1 and CDR2: ENHRY and SYGVKD. This CDR3 is CAISENSGAHNEQFF. CDR3 bases: TGTGCCATCAGTGAAAATAGCGGGGCCCACAATGAGCAGTTCTTC.

The rearrangement joins TRBV20-1 to TRBJ1-4; no clear D gene. Germline CDR1 is DFQATT and CDR2 is SNEGSKA (reference sequence). This CDR3 contains 11 residues. Trimming stripped 5 bases from V and 10 bases from J, with 11 bases between. The CDR3 bases are TGCAGTGCTGCCCTAGGTAGAAAACTGTTTTTT. Protein product: CSAALGRKLFF.

V gene TRBV29-1 combines with J gene TRBJ1-1; 9 positions agree with TRBD1. The V and J ends lost 7 bases and 4 bases, in that order; junction bases with no gene match: 10. Germline CDR1 and CDR2: SQVTM and ANQGSEA. This CDR3 is 14 amino acids long. CDR3 loop: CSAGGDRVRTEAFF. The CDR3 DNA sequence: TGCAGCGCCGGGGGGGACAGGGTCCGCACTGAAGCTTTCTTT.

The chain carries TRBV6-1 and TRBJ1-5, with TRBD1 identical over 8 bases. Germline V lookup: CDR1 MNHNS, CDR2 SASEGT. The CDR3 is made up of 14 amino acids. V lost 6 bases, J lost 6 bases, and 7 bases stayed unmatched. Here the CDR3 DNA reads TGTGCCAGCAGAACCGGGACAGGCCCTCAGCCCCAGCATTTT. Its protein is CASRTGTGPQPQHF.

The chain couples TRBV5-4 to TRBJ2-1; a possible D gene is TRBD2 (6 bases). The CDR3 extends over 15 amino acids. V was clipped by 1 base and J by 5 bases, with 13 bases between them. The V gene's germline CDR1 is SGHNT and CDR2 YYREEE (reference sequence). The CDR3 is CASSLLGTGNNEQFF. CDR3 bases: TGTGCCAGCAGCTTGCTCGGGACTGGTAACAATGAGCAGTTCTTC.

This clone was seen only a few times. The chain recombines TRBV14 with TRBJ1-3; unclear D gene. There are 15 residues in the CDR3. CDR1 is SGHDN and CDR2 is FVKESK in the germline V gene. V shed 1 base and J shed 2 bases, with 9 bases lying between them. CDR3: CASSQVRVPGNTIYF. The DNA for the CDR3 is TGTGCCAGCAGCCAAGTCCGGGTGCCTGGAAACACCATATATTTT.

The V and J genes are TRBV7-2 and TRBJ2-7; the D is unclear. CDR3 length: 13 amino acids. Trimming took off 4 bases at V and 2 bases at J, with 9 bases between the two ends. Germline loops: CDR1 SGHTA, CDR2 FQGNSA. The CDR3 loop reads CASSSLGTYEQYF. CDR3 sequence (DNA): TGTGCCAGCAGCTCCCTTGGCACCTACGAGCAGTACTTC.

The chain joins TRBV5-1 to TRBJ1-6; no firm D call. This CDR3 spans 13 amino acids. CDR1 and CDR2 (germline): SGHRS, YFSETQ. The germline V and J ends were trimmed by 5 bases and 5 bases, with 8 bases remaining between them. The CDR3 loop is CASRWGDNSPLHF. CDR3 DNA sequence: TGCGCCAGCAGGTGGGGAGATAATTCACCCCTCCACTTT.

The chain joins TRBV9 to TRBJ2-1; 9 bases match TRBD2. The CDR3 runs to 17 residues. Germline values: CDR1 SGDLS, CDR2 YYNGEE. J was trimmed by 8 bases and V by 0 bases; bases with no gene match: 12. The CDR3 loop is CASSVGLADFGGDEQFF. The CDR3 DNA reads as TGTGCCAGCAGCGTAGGACTAGCGGACTTCGGAGGGGATGAGCAGTTCTTC. The entire variable domain, with the rest obtained from reference TRBV9 and TRBJ2-1, is as follows: DSGVTQTPKHLITATGQRVTLRCSPRSGDLSVYWYQQSLDQGLQFLIQYYNGEERAKGNILERFSAQQFPDLHSELNLSSLELGDSALYFCASSVGLADFGGDEQFFGPGTRLTVL.

The chain recombines TRBV5-1 with TRBJ1-5; no clear D. Trimming pared 0 bases from V and 5 bases from J, leaving 6 bases between. Germline V gene data show CDR1 as SGHRS and CDR2 as YFSETQ. The CDR3 spans 13 residues. Here the CDR3 DNA reads TGCGCCAGCAGCTTGGAACCAGATCAGCCCCAGCATTTT. This translates into CASSLEPDQPQHF.

This clone was found a few times. The V call is TRBV6-1, the J call TRBJ1-1; D unresolved. The CDR3 runs to 14 residues. With 3 bases removed from V and 1 base from J, the gap between germline ends came to 9 bases. Germline V gene lookup returns CDR1 MNHNS and CDR2 SASEGT. DNA for the CDR3: TGTGCCAGCAGTGATGCGTTTTCGAACACTGAAGCTTTCTTT. Amino acid sequence: CASSDAFSNTEAFF.

V and J are TRBV6-5 and TRBJ2-1; 9 bases map to TRBD1. CDR1 MNHEY and CDR2 SVGAGI come from the germline V gene. CDR3 length: 14 residues. Losses at the gene ends were 0 bases for V and 8 bases for J; bases not matched to a gene: 2. The CDR3 region is CASSYSGTGYEQFF. In nucleotides, the CDR3 is TGTGCCAGCAGTTACTCCGGGACAGGGTATGAGCAGTTCTTC.

This chain uses TRBV7-9 with TRBJ1-2; 9 bases map to TRBD1. V dropped 5 bases and J dropped 4; count of bases not matched to a gene: 8. The CDR3 has 15 amino acids. Looked up from germline, CDR1 is SEHNR and CDR2 is FQNEAQ (reference sequence). The CDR3 protein is CASSERGQGLYGYTF. The DNA of the CDR3 is TGTGCCAGCAGCGAGAGGGGACAGGGACTCTATGGCTACACCTTC.

The gene calls are TRBV15 and TRBJ1-4; no clear D gene. V shed 0 bases and J shed 8 bases, with 7 bases lying between them. This CDR3 is 13 amino acids long. Germline V lookup: CDR1 LNHNV, CDR2 YYDKDF (reference sequence). CDR3 DNA: TGTGCCACCAGCAGAGATCTTGGGGAAAAACTGTTTTTT. This codes for CATSRDLGEKLFF.

The chain joins TRBV9 to TRBJ2-5; D ambiguous. Trimming took 0 bases from V and 5 from J, leaving 11 bases between them. The germline gives CDR1 SGDLS, CDR2 YYNGEE. This CDR3 is built from 14 residues. CDR3 loop: CASSVGSPSETQYF. DNA for the CDR3: TGTGCCAGCAGCGTAGGGTCCCCCTCGGAGACCCAGTACTTC.

This rearrangement joins TRBV15 to TRBJ1-5; the D gene is possibly TRBD1 (6 bases). The V end was cut by 3 bases, the J end by 7 bases, with 25 bases between. CDR3 length: 18 amino acids. Germline CDR1 LNHNV, CDR2 YYDKDF (reference sequence). CDR3 protein: CATSSSNGYRERQQPQHF. CDR3 coding DNA: TGTGCCACCAGCAGCTCCAACGGATACAGGGAGAGGCAGCAGCCCCAGCATTTT. The entire variable domain, with the rest obtained from reference TRBV15 and TRBJ1-5, is as follows: DAMVIQNPRYQVTQFGKPVTLSCSQTLNHNVMYWYQQKSSQAPKLLFHYYDKDFNNEADTPDNFQSRRPNTSFCFLDIRSPGLGDTAMYLCATSSSNGYRERQQPQHFGDGTRLSIL.

The V and J genes are TRBV29-1 and TRBJ2-5; 10 nucleotides agree with TRBD1. J was trimmed by 1 base and V by 7 bases; bases with no gene match: 15. The CDR3 loop spans 17 amino acids. Germline lookup yields CDR1 SQVTM and CDR2 ANQGSEA. This chain's CDR3 is CSGVGQGFLWGQETQYF. The CDR3 DNA reads as TGCAGCGGGGTGGGACAGGGGTTTCTATGGGGCCAAGAGACCCAGTACTTC.

V and J are TRBV6-5 and TRBJ2-7, with 7 bases aligning to TRBD1. J gave up 3 bases and V 2 bases, and 10 bases lay outside the gene matches. Per germline, CDR1 MNHEY and CDR2 SVGAGI. This CDR3 has 16 amino acids. CDR3 in amino acids: CASSYGRDSHFYEQYF. In nucleotides, the CDR3 is TGTGCCAGCAGTTACGGTCGGGACAGCCACTTCTACGAGCAGTACTTC.

This chain connects TRBV18 to TRBJ2-7; TRBD1 aligns across 7 bases. With 5 bases clipped from V and 2 bases from J, the junction kept 9 bases outside the gene matches. The CDR3 runs 15 residues. Germline V gene data show CDR1 as KGHSH and CDR2 as LQKENI. The DNA for the CDR3 is TGTGCCAGCTCATCCCGACAGGGATCTACCTACGAGCAGTACTTC. Amino acid sequence: CASSSRQGSTYEQYF.

This clone was detected once. The genes are TRBV23-1 and TRBJ2-7; D possibly corresponds to TRBD1 (5 bases). TRBV23-1 is identified as an open reading frame with a role that is uncertain. Trimming removed 2 bases at V and 0 bases at J, with 17 bases between. The CDR3 runs to 17 residues. The CDR3 nucleotides are TGCGCCAGCAGTCAACCTATTAGGGGTCTCCTCTCCTACGAGCAGTACTTC. Translating it yields CASSQPIRGLLSYEQYF.

A few counts support this clone. The J gene is TRBJ2-7, the V gene TRBV7-2, with 9 positions matching TRBD1. CDR1 is SGHTA, CDR2 FQGNSA, per germline. CDR3 length: 15 amino acids. J lost 7 bases, V lost 4 bases, and 11 bases had no gene match. The CDR3 spells CASSYGQGRIGEQYF. The CDR3 DNA sequence: TGTGCCAGCAGCTACGGACAGGGGAGGATTGGGGAGCAGTACTTC.